This passage covers 10 T cell receptor beta chains from one sample sequenced in a study of blood T cells in healthy people across ages. The authors ran a second PCR of about 7 to 11 cycles using a sample-barcoded 5' primer and a J-beta primer mix. MiXCR was run by TCRdb on the 5' RACE reads, yielding one entry per CDR3 protein. The sample shows 780,000 or so distinct CDR3 sequences, 56% of them seen only once. Sequenced sample: blood. These TCRs come from a man between 40 and 49 years old in good health.

V and J are TRBV27 and TRBJ1-2; D is uncertain. Germline assignment: CDR1 MNHEY and CDR2 SMNVEV (reference sequence). V dropped 4 bases and J dropped 8 bases, with 14 bases sitting between them. This CDR3 spans 13 amino acids. CDR3 bases: TGTGCCAGCAGTTCGGGCGGAACCAGGGGCTACACCTTC. It codes for CASSSGGTRGYTF.

This clonotype was counted a few times. The chain employs TRBV20-1 and TRBJ2-1; D perhaps matches TRBD2 (6 bases). CDR3 length equals 14 residues. The germline V gene encodes CDR1 DFQATT and CDR2 SNEGSKA (reference sequence). CDR3 protein: CRGVAGGSYNEQFF. As DNA, the CDR3 is TGCAGGGGGGTCGCTGGAGGGTCCTACAATGAGCAGTTCTTC.

The chain has TRBV15 and TRBJ2-4; a weak D match, TRBD1 (6 bases). The last part of the DNA fits TRBJ2-5 better; the J call may be wrong. CDR3 length: 14 amino acids. Germline CDR1 is LNHNV and CDR2 is YYDKDF (reference sequence). CDR3 in amino acids: CATSSQGIQETQYF. The DNA of the CDR3 is TGTGCCACCAGCTCTCAGGGGATTCAAGAGACCCAGTACTTC.

This clonotype occurred once. The chain has TRBV9 and TRBJ2-6; perhaps TRBD2 as D (6 bases). Trimming took 0 bases from V and 4 from J, leaving 14 bases between them. This CDR3 has 17 residues. Germline CDR1 SGDLS, CDR2 YYNGEE. Written as DNA, the CDR3 is TGTGCCAGCAGCGTAGCATGGTCGGGGGAAGGGGCCAACGTCCTGACTTTC. Translation: CASSVAWSGEGANVLTF.

The V and J genes are TRBV12-3 or TRBV12-4 and TRBJ2-7; perhaps TRBD2 as D (7 bases). CDR3 length equals 15 residues. Trimming left V 3 bases short and J 7 bases short, with 19 bases between. The CDR3 coding sequence is TGTGCCAGCAGTTTTCTGACTAGGGGGGGCGGGGAGCAGTACTTC. This codes for CASSFLTRGGGEQYF.

The V gene is TRBV20-1, the J gene TRBJ2-3; D may be TRBD1 or TRBD2 (6 bases each). Germline V gene sequence: CDR1 DFQATT, CDR2 SNEGSKA (reference sequence). Trimming removed 5 bases from V and 3 bases from J, with 12 bases in between. CDR3 length: 13 residues. The CDR3 DNA sequence: TGCAGTGCTCCGACAGGAGGGACAGATACGCAGTATTTT. Its protein is CSAPTGGTDTQYF.

The chain employs TRBV29-1 and TRBJ2-1, with D hard to call. The CDR3 has 10 residues. Germline lookup yields CDR1 SQVTM and CDR2 ANQGSEA. V was trimmed by 4 bases and J by 13 bases, leaving 11 bases between them. CDR3 bases: TGCAGCGTTGGGTCGAGATATCAGTTCTTC. It specifies CSVGSRYQFF.

This clonotype was seen a handful of times. The CDR3 reads CASSRRERGVDNEQFF. In nucleotides, the CDR3 is TGTGCCAGCAGCCGACGCGAGCGGGGGGTAGACAATGAGCAGTTCTTC. The chain couples TRBV6-6 to TRBJ2-1, with 9 bases lining up with TRBD2. The CDR3 runs 16 residues. Germline V gene lookup returns CDR1 MNHNY and CDR2 SVGAGI (reference sequence). Trimming cost V 6 bases and J 5 bases; bases outside gene matches: 11.

The chain is built from TRBV28 and TRBJ1-2; 9 bases are a match to TRBD1. This CDR3 region has 16 residues. Germline CDR1 and CDR2: MDHEN and SYDVKM. V lost 6 bases to trimming and J lost 6 bases; unmatched junction nucleotides: 14. The CDR3 bases are TGTGCCAGCAGGCCACTCTTAAACAGGGGGCTTGATGGCTACACCTTC. Residues: CASRPLLNRGLDGYTF.

This clonotype was seen once. The chain is built from TRBV18 and TRBJ2-5, with D possibly being TRBD2 (5 bases). This CDR3 is built from 12 residues. The germline V gene encodes CDR1 KGHSH and CDR2 LQKENI. The CDR3 sequence is CASAPDRGTQYF. CDR3 nucleotides: TGTGCTAGCGCACCCGACCGGGGGACCCAGTACTTC.